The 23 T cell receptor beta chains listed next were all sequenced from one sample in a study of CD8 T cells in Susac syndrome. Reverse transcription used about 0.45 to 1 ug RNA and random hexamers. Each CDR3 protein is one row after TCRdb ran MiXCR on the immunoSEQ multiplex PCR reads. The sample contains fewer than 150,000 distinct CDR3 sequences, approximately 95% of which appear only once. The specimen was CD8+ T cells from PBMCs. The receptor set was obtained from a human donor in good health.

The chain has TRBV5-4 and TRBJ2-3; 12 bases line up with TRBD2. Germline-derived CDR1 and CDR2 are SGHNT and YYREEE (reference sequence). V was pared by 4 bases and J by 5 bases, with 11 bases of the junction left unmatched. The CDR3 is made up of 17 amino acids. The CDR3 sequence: CASSPATSGRGQDTQYF. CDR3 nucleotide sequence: TGTGCCAGCAGCCCCGCGACTAGCGGGAGAGGGCAAGATACGCAGTATTTT.

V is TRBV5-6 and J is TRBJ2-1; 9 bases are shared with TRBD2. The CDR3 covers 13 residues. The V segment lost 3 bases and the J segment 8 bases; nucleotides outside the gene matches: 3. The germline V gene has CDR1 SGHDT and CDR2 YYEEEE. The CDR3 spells CASSSGLAYEQFF. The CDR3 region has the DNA TGTGCCAGCAGCTCGGGACTAGCCTATGAGCAGTTCTTC. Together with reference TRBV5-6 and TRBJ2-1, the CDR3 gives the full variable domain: DAGVTQSPTHLIKTRGQQVTLRCSPKSGHDTVSWYQQALGQGPQFIFQYYEEEERQRGNFPDRFSGHQFPNYSSELNVNALLLGDSALYLCASSSGLAYEQFFGPGTRLTVL.

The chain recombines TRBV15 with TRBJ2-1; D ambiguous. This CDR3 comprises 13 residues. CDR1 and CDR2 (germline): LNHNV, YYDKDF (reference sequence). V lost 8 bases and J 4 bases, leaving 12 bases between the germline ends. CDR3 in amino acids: CATGSPGYNEQFF. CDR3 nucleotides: TGTGCCACCGGCTCCCCAGGATACAATGAGCAGTTCTTC.

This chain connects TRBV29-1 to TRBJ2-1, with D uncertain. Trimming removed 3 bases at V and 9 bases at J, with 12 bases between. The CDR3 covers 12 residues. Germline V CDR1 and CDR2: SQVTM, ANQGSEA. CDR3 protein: CSVELQSGEQFF. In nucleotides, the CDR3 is TGCAGCGTTGAGCTGCAGTCGGGTGAGCAGTTCTTC.

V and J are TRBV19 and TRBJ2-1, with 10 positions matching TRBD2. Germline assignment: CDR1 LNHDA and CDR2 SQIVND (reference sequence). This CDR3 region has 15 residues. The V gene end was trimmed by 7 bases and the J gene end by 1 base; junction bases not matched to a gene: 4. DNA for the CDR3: TGTGCCAGTACCCCTAGCGGGAGTTCCTACAATGAGCAGTTCTTC. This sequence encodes CASTPSGSSYNEQFF. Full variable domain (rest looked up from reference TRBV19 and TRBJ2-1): DGGITQSPKYLFRKEGQNVTLSCEQNLNHDAMYWYRQDPGQGLRLIYYSQIVNDFQKGDIAEGYSVSREKKESFPLTVTSAQKNPTAFYLCASTPSGSSYNEQFFGPGTRLTVL.

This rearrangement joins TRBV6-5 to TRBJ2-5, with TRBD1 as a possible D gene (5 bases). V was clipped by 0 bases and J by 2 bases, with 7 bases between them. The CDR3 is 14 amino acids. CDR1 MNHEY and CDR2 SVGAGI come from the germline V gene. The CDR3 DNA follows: TGTGCCAGCAGTTACTCCCAGGGACAAGAGACCCAGTACTTC. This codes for CASSYSQGQETQYF.

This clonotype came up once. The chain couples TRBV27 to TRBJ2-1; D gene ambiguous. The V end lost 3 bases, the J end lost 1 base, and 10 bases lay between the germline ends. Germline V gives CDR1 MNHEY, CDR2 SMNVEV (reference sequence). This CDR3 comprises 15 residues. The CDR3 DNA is TGTGCCAGCAGTTTTGGAACGTTGTCCTACAATGAGCAGTTCTTC. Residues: CASSFGTLSYNEQFF.

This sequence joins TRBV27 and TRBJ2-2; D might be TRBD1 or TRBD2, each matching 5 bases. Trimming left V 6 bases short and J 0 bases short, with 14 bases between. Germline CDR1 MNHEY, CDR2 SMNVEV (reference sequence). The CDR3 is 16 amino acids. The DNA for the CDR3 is TGTGCCAGCAGCTCCCTAGGGACGCCGAACACCGGGGAGCTGTTTTTT. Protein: CASSSLGTPNTGELFF.

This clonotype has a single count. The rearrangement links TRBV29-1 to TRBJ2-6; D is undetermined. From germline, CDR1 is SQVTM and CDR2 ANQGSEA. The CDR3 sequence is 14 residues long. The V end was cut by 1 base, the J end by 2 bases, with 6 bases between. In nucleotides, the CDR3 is TGCAGCGTTGAAGGTGGACCTGGGGCCAACGTCCTGACTTTC. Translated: CSVEGGPGANVLTF. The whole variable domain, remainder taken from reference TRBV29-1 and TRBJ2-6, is SAVISQKPSRDICQRGTSLTIQCQVDSQVTMMFWYRQQPGQSLTLIATANQGSEATYESGFVIDKFPISRPNLTFSTLTVSNMSPEDSSIYLCSVEGGPGANVLTFGAGSRLTVL.

The CDR3 sequence is CASSLAGAGYNEQFF. The CDR3 coding sequence is TGTGCCAGCAGTTTAGCGGGAGCAGGTTACAATGAGCAGTTCTTC. The J gene is TRBJ2-1, the V gene TRBV12-3 or TRBV12-4, with D perhaps TRBD2 (5 bases). There are 15 residues in the CDR3. V was clipped by 0 bases and J by 4 bases, with 10 bases between them.

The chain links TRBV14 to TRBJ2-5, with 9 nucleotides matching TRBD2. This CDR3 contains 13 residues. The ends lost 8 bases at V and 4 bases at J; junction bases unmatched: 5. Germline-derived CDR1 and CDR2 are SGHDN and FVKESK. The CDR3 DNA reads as TGTGCCAGCTCCGTAGCGGGAGTAGAGACCCAGTACTTC. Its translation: CASSVAGVETQYF.

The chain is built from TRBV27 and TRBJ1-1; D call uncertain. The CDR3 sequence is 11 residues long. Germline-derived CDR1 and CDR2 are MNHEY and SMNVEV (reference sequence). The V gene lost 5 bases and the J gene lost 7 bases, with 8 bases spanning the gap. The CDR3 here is CASSTSSEAFF. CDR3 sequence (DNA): TGTGCCAGCAGTACCTCTAGTGAAGCTTTCTTT.

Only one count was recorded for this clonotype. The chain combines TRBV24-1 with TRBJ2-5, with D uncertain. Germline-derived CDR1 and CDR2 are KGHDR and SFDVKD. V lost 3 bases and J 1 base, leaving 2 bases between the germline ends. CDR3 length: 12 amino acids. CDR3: CATSDPQETQYF. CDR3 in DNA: TGTGCCACCAGTGATCCCCAAGAGACCCAGTACTTC.

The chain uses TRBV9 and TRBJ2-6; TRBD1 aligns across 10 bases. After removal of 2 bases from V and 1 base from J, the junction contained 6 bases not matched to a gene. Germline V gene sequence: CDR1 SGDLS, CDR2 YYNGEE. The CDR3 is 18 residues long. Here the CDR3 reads CASSVAGTGESGANVLTF. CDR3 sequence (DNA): TGTGCCAGCAGCGTGGCCGGGACAGGGGAGTCTGGGGCCAACGTCCTGACTTTC.

The CDR3 sequence: CASSPDRQELFF. The DNA for the CDR3 is TGTGCCAGCAGCCCTGACCGACAGGAACTGTTTTTT. The rearrangement joins TRBV7-2 to TRBJ1-4; perhaps TRBD1 as D (6 bases). The germline CDR1 and CDR2 sequences are SGHTA and FQGNSA. This CDR3 contains 12 residues. The germline V and J ends were trimmed by 5 bases and 12 bases, with 13 bases remaining between them. The full variable domain, its missing parts supplied by reference TRBV7-2 and TRBJ1-4, is GAGVSQSPSNKVTEKGKDVELRCDPISGHTALYWYRQSLGQGLEFLIYFQGNSAPDKSGLPSDRFSAERTGGSVSTLTIQRTQQEDSAVYLCASSPDRQELFFGSGTQLSVL.

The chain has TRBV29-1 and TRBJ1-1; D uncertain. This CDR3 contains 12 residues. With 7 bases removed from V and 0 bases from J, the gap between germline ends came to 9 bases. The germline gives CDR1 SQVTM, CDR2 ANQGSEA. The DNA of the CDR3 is TGCAGCGGGACGGCAGTGAACACTGAAGCTTTCTTT. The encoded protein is CSGTAVNTEAFF.

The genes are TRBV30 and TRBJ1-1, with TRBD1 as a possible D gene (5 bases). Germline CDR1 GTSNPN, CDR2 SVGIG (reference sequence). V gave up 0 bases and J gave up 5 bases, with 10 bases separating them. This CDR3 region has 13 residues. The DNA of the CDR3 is TGTGCCTGGAGTGTAGGGGTGGGAACTGAAGCTTTCTTT. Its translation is CAWSVGVGTEAFF.

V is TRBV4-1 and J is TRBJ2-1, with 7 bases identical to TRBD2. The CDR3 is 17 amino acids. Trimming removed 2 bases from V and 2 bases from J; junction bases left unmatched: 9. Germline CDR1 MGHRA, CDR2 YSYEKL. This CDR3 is CASSQKGLVGPYNEQFF. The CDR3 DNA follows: TGCGCCAGCAGCCAAAAAGGACTAGTCGGTCCCTACAATGAGCAGTTCTTC.

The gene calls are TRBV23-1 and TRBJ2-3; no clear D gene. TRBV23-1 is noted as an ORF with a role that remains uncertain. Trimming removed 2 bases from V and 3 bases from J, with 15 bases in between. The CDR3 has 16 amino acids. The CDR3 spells CASSQTKPYRTDTQYF. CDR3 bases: TGCGCCAGCAGTCAAACCAAGCCTTATAGGACAGATACGCAGTATTTT.

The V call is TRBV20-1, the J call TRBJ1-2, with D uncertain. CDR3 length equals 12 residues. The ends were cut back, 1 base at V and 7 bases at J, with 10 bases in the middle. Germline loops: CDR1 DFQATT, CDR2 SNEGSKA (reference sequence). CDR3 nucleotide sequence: TGCAGTGCTAGAGTGGCAGTCGGTGGCTACACCTTC. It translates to CSARVAVGGYTF.

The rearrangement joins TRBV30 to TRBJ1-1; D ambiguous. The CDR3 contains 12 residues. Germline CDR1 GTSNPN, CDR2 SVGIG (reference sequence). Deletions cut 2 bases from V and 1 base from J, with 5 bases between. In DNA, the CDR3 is TGTGCCTGGAGTTGGAGGAACACTGAAGCTTTCTTT. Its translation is CAWSWRNTEAFF.

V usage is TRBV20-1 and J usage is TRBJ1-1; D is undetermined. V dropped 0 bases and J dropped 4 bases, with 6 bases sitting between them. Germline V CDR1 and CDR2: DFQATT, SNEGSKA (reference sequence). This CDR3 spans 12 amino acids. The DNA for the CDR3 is TGCAGTGCTAGAGACGGAGGCACTGAAGCTTTCTTT. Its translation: CSARDGGTEAFF.

CDR3 nucleotide sequence: TGTGCCAGCAGTCGAGCGGGAGAGGACGATGAGCAGTTCTTC. Protein sequence: CASSRAGEDDEQFF. V gene TRBV9 combines with J gene TRBJ2-1; 8 bases agree with TRBD2. With 5 bases clipped from V and 8 bases from J, the junction kept 9 bases outside the gene matches. The CDR3 runs to 14 residues. Germline loops: CDR1 SGDLS, CDR2 YYNGEE.